The following is a T cell receptor (beta chain) sequence with its context. This record comes from a study of blood T cell repertoires in COVID-19. CDR1 SNHLY and CDR2 FYNNEI come from the germline V gene. The CDR3 is 15 amino acids. The junction had 4 bases not matched to a gene; V was cut back by 5 bases and J by 4 bases. Methods used by the authors: Reference gene primer amplification gave estimated nucleated cell counts. The data were produced by immunoSEQ multiplex PCR, yet TCRdb's version contains in-frame clones alone and is incomplete. The V and J calls and clone size are taken from that table; D and trimming were inferred from the DNA. The top ten clones hold approximately 2.1% of a sample with some 380,000 clones, approximately 91% of them seen once. Participants, about 18 to 95 years old, spanned more than 20 US areas. Clinical history as reported by participants underpinned cohort assignment.

The V gene is TRBV2, the J gene TRBJ2-3; 12 bases are shared with TRBD2. Sequencing was performed on PBMCs or T cells enriched from blood (not recorded which). This clonotype originated in a woman aged 35 to 49 with acute COVID-19. CDR3 amino acids: CASSLLAGGADTQYF. The CDR3 coding sequence is TGTGCCAGCAGTTTACTAGCGGGGGGAGCAGATACGCAGTATTTT.